This T cell receptor beta chain came from a study of STAT5B mutations in CD4+ large granular lymphocyte leukemia. For the study at large: The CDR3 'QG' motif was associated with a particular HLA allele among healthy donors. Broader study findings: Roughly a quarter of private leukemic clonotypes occurred rarely in other patients' non-leukemic repertoires.

Controls came from buffy coats of healthy blood donors. Libraries were prepared by immunoSEQ multiplex PCR; TCRdb keeps only in-frame clonotypes and omits some of them. The sample holds about 33,000 clones, 70% to 75% seen once. About this clone: The antigen remains unidentified.

Germline CDR1 reads SGHTA; CDR2 reads FQGNSA. CDR3 length equals 13 residues. The germline V and J ends were trimmed by 5 bases and 5 bases, with 12 bases remaining between them. The clonotype originates from a human donor in good health. Source material: CD4+ T cells from blood buffy coats. The rearrangement joins TRBV7-2 to TRBJ2-5; D not certain. The DNA for the CDR3 is TGTGCCAGCAGCCCTTTAATTCGGGAGACCCAGTACTTC. It codes for CASSPLIRETQYF.